This passage covers 17 T cell receptor beta chains from one sample sequenced in a study of T-cell reconstitution after alpha-beta-depleted transplantation in children (dated by TCRdb to about 2016). Explained via the paper, the treatment or condition label denotes: allogeneic hematopoietic cell transplantation with graft depleted of TCRalphabeta T cells and CD19 B cells. Receptor libraries were prepared by PCR. The instrument given in TCRdb is Illumina HiSeq 2500. To normalize quantification of the TCRbeta repertoire, the TCR libraries were built with molecular barcoding that relied on unique molecular identifiers. TCRdb redid the processing of the public reads, applying fastp at Q25 and MiXCR, and retained in-frame beta chains. Every distinct CDR3 protein forms one entry, paired with its most common genes and DNA. The sample includes a few hundred thousand distinct CDR3 sequences, with 27% observed a single time. The top ten clones comprise approximately 39% of the sample.

Sequenced material: PBMCs, taken before TCRalphabeta/CD19-depleted stem cell transplant. The origin of the receptors is a boy under two years old with Wiskott-Aldrich syndrome, due to receive a stem cell transplant.

This clonotype has only a few counts. This chain uses TRBV28 with TRBJ1-6; a possible D gene is TRBD1 (6 bases). CDR3 length: 16 amino acids. The V end was cut by 0 bases, the J end by 0 bases, with 6 bases between. The V gene's germline CDR1 is MDHEN and CDR2 SYDVKM. The CDR3 DNA is TGTGCCAGCAGTTTATGGGACAGCTCCTATAATTCACCCCTCCACTTT. It codes for CASSLWDSSYNSPLHF.

This chain joins TRBV5-1 and TRBJ2-3, with D possibly TRBD2 on 5 matching bases. This CDR3 is built from 16 residues. The germline CDR1 and CDR2 sequences are SGHRS and YFSETQ. The V end was cut by 1 base, the J end by 5 bases, with 17 bases between. CDR3 nucleotide sequence: TGCGCCAGCAGCTTGCAACCGGCTAGCCCAGGAGATACGCAGTATTTT. This gives the protein CASSLQPASPGDTQYF.

The chain employs TRBV19 and TRBJ1-1, with D maybe TRBD1 (5 bases). Germline CDR1 and CDR2: LNHDA and SQIVND (reference sequence). V was clipped by 3 bases and J by 5 bases, with 16 bases between them. The CDR3 is 15 residues long. CDR3 sequence: CASSIFNSGGTEAFF. The CDR3 region has the DNA TGTGCCAGTAGTATTTTTAACAGTGGGGGGACTGAAGCTTTCTTT.

This rearrangement joins TRBV7-6 to TRBJ2-6, with 9 positions matching TRBD2. Germline-derived CDR1 and CDR2 are SGHVS and FNYEAQ. J gave up 1 base and V 1 base, and 11 bases lay outside the gene matches. This CDR3 region has 20 residues. The CDR3 loop is CASSLVPAGGRASGANVLTF. CDR3 DNA: TGTGCCAGCAGCTTAGTGCCCGCCGGCGGGAGGGCTTCTGGGGCCAACGTCCTGACTTTC.

There are a few counts of this clonotype. This rearrangement joins TRBV12-3 or TRBV12-4 to TRBJ2-5, with 8 positions matching TRBD2. The ends lost 5 bases at V and 10 bases at J; junction bases unmatched: 15. CDR3 length: 15 residues. The CDR3 DNA follows: TGTGCCAGCAGTCTCCCGGGACTAGGGGTCCGGGACCAGTACTTC. It yields the protein CASSLPGLGVRDQYF.

The V and J genes are TRBV7-6 and TRBJ2-1; 10 nucleotides match TRBD2. The germline V gene encodes CDR1 SGHVS and CDR2 FNYEAQ. The ends lost 7 bases at V and 5 bases at J; junction bases unmatched: 11. This CDR3 is built from 16 residues. The CDR3 region is CASTLTSGKGDNEQFF. The CDR3 region has the DNA TGTGCCAGCACCCTAACTAGCGGGAAAGGCGACAATGAGCAGTTCTTC.

V and J are TRBV10-1 and TRBJ2-7; D is undetermined. This CDR3 contains 13 residues. CDR1 is WNHNN, CDR2 SYGVQD, per germline (reference sequence). V gave up 1 base and J gave up 6 bases, with 10 bases separating them. This CDR3 reads CASSEFRSSEQYF. In DNA form, the CDR3 reads TGCGCCAGCAGTGAGTTTCGGAGTTCCGAGCAGTACTTC.

This clonotype came up a few times. V is TRBV20-1 and J is TRBJ1-2; D remains ambiguous. The germline CDR1 and CDR2 sequences are DFQATT and SNEGSKA (reference sequence). The CDR3 totals 12 residues. Trimming pared 2 bases from V and 4 bases from J, leaving 8 bases between. CDR3 sequence reads: CSARKRFYGYTF. The DNA of the CDR3 is TGCAGTGCTAGAAAGCGCTTCTATGGCTACACCTTC.

The chain has TRBV18 and TRBJ1-1, with no clear D. The germline CDR1 and CDR2 sequences are KGHSH and LQKENI. There are 15 residues in the CDR3. Trimming left V 3 bases short and J 5 bases short, with 16 bases between. In nucleotides, the CDR3 is TGTGCCAGCTCACCTTTCAGCAGGCGTGGAACTGAAGCTTTCTTT. Translated, it gives CASSPFSRRGTEAFF.

This clonotype has at least ten counts. The chain joins TRBV28 to TRBJ2-7; no clear D gene. The CDR3 extends over 12 amino acids. Per germline, CDR1 MDHEN and CDR2 SYDVKM. Trimming left V 4 bases short and J 1 base short, with 5 bases between. The chain's CDR3 is CASSSVSYEQYF. DNA for the CDR3: TGTGCCAGCAGTTCGGTGTCCTACGAGCAGTACTTC.

In nucleotides, the CDR3 is TGTGCCACCAGTGCTCGGAGCTCCTACAATGAGCAGTTCTTC. This encodes CATSARSSYNEQFF. The chain joins TRBV24-1 to TRBJ2-1, with no clear D. The CDR3 consists of 14 residues. The germline CDR1 and CDR2 sequences are KGHDR and SFDVKD. Deletions cut 5 bases from V and 0 bases from J, with 7 bases between.

The CDR3: CATQGQAPHEQYF. The CDR3 bases are TGTGCCACACAGGGACAGGCCCCGCACGAGCAGTACTTC. This chain connects TRBV28 to TRBJ2-7, with TRBD1 identical over 8 bases. This CDR3 has 13 amino acids. The V gene's germline CDR1 is MDHEN and CDR2 SYDVKM. V was pared by 10 bases and J by 5 bases, with 10 bases of the junction left unmatched.

The gene calls are TRBV5-1 and TRBJ2-3, with a tentative D call TRBD2 (5 bases). Trimming removed 0 bases at V and 4 bases at J, with 9 bases between. This CDR3 is built from 14 residues. Germline CDR1 and CDR2: SGHRS and YFSETQ. CDR3 residues: CASSLEWTSDTQYF. The CDR3 coding sequence is TGCGCCAGCAGCTTGGAATGGACTTCAGATACGCAGTATTTT.

This chain joins TRBV10-3 and TRBJ2-1, with D perhaps given as TRBD1 or TRBD2 (5 bases each). V lost 3 bases, J lost 0 bases, and 12 bases lay in between. The CDR3 is 16 amino acids. Germline CDR1 reads ENHRY; CDR2 reads SYGVKD. Here the CDR3 reads CAISEWDRSSYNEQFF. The CDR3 DNA sequence: TGTGCCATCAGTGAATGGGACCGGAGCTCCTACAATGAGCAGTTCTTC.

This clonotype was seen only a few times. The CDR3 loop is CASSGGTGRDYNEQFF. CDR3 coding DNA: TGCGCCAGCAGCGGAGGGACAGGTCGAGACTACAATGAGCAGTTCTTC. The chain is built from TRBV5-1 and TRBJ2-1, with TRBD1 identical over 8 bases. V lost 4 bases to trimming and J lost 3 bases; unmatched junction nucleotides: 9. CDR3 length: 16 amino acids. CDR1 is SGHRS, CDR2 YFSETQ, per germline. The variable domain in full, completed from reference TRBV5-1 and TRBJ2-1, reads KAGVTQTPRYLIKTRGQQVTLSCSPISGHRSVSWYQQTPGQGLQFLFEYFSETQRNKGNFPGRFSGRQFSNSRSEMNVSTLELGDSALYLCASSGGTGRDYNEQFFGPGTRLTVL.

This clonotype was counted a few times. V and J are TRBV2 and TRBJ2-1; TRBD2 might be the D (7 bases). The V gene lost 1 base and the J gene lost 0 bases, with 16 bases spanning the gap. Germline CDR1 reads SNHLY; CDR2 reads FYNNEI. The CDR3 length is 18 residues. The CDR3 coding sequence is TGTGCCAGCAGTGAAGGAATAGGGGGGGCAAGCTCCTACAATGAGCAGTTCTTC. Residues: CASSEGIGGASSYNEQFF.

V is TRBV5-1 and J is TRBJ2-3; D possibly corresponds to TRBD2 (6 bases). Trimming took 1 base from V and 5 from J, leaving 14 bases between them. Germline assignment: CDR1 SGHRS and CDR2 YFSETQ. The CDR3 totals 15 residues. The CDR3 spells CASSLFHPGGDTQYF. The DNA of the CDR3 is TGCGCCAGCAGCTTGTTTCATCCCGGGGGAGATACGCAGTATTTT.